This T cell receptor beta chain was observed in a study of blood T cell repertoires in COVID-19. Study summary: PBMCs, B-cell-depleted T cells, or T cells were the source of the cDNA or gDNA that made up the material.

V was pared by 1 base and J by 4 bases, with 4 bases of the junction left unmatched. The CDR3 is 16 amino acids. CDR1 and CDR2 (germline): MGHRA, YSYEKL. Some clones are missing from TCRdb's copy, which holds only in-frame ones; the method was immunoSEQ multiplex PCR. The table includes under 150,000 clones, approximately 90% detected once. Material for sequencing was peripheral blood. This clonotype was obtained from a human donor with active COVID-19. The donor label of this sample is uncertain. The J gene is TRBJ1-3, the V gene TRBV4-1; 10 bases align to TRBD1. CDR3 protein: CASSQGTGGFGNTIYF. The DNA of the CDR3 is TGCGCCAGCAGCCAAGGGACAGGGGGTTTCGGAAACACCATATATTTT.